The 30 T cell receptor beta chains given below trace back to one sample, sequenced in a study of blood T cell repertoires in COVID-19. Sequenced by immunoSEQ multiplex PCR; TCRdb stores in-frame clones only, minus some. The sample lists about 300,000 clones, around four fifths occurring once. The source material was peripheral blood. The receptors were sampled from a woman in her forties or fifties with acute or convalescent COVID-19.

The V call is TRBV7-2, the J call TRBJ1-2; D is possibly TRBD1 (6 bases). Germline V gene sequence: CDR1 SGHTA, CDR2 FQGNSA. This CDR3 has 15 residues. Trimming took off 2 bases at V and 6 bases at J, with 16 bases between the two ends. The DNA for the CDR3 is TGTGCCAGCAGCTTAATGTCAGGGGCAGAGGATGGCTACACCTTC. Translated, it gives CASSLMSGAEDGYTF.

This chain uses TRBV5-4 with TRBJ1-4; 9 bases fit TRBD1. Per the germline V gene, CDR1 is SGHNT and CDR2 is YYREEE (reference sequence). The J segment lost 1 base and the V segment lost 4 bases, leaving 8 bases of the junction unmatched. This CDR3 spans 17 amino acids. The CDR3 sequence is CASSPGRDRVTNEKLFF. CDR3 DNA sequence: TGTGCCAGCAGCCCAGGAAGGGACAGGGTAACTAATGAAAAACTGTTTTTT.

Of note for this clone: Germline is not matched at one junction end, which may reflect a read error. V and J are TRBV2 and TRBJ1-2; D is perhaps TRBD1 (6 bases). The CDR3 is 13 amino acids. Germline lookup yields CDR1 SNHLY and CDR2 FYNNEI. CDR3: CATEGQLNYGYIF. The CDR3 nucleotides are TGTGCCACCGAAGGACAGCTAAACTATGGCTACATCTTC.

Comment on this clone: Other DNA sequences in this sample translate to the same CDR3. V and J are TRBV5-1 and TRBJ1-1; D gene uncertain. The CDR3 has 13 residues. Trimming cost V 5 bases and J 1 base, with 9 bases left between them. Germline V lookup: CDR1 SGHRS, CDR2 YFSETQ. CDR3 DNA sequence: TGCGCCAGCAGTTTGACCGGGAACACTGAAGCTTTCTTT. This translates into CASSLTGNTEAFF.

The gene calls are TRBV13 and TRBJ2-5; D is possibly TRBD2 (6 bases). Trimming cost V 3 bases and J 1 base, with 9 bases left between them. Germline V gene sequence: CDR1 PRHDT, CDR2 FYEKMQ (reference sequence). There are 14 residues in the CDR3. CDR3 sequence reads: CASSFSSAQETQYF. CDR3 nucleotide sequence: TGTGCCAGCAGCTTTTCTAGCGCCCAAGAGACCCAGTACTTC.

The chain has TRBV6-5 and TRBJ2-1; 8 bases map to TRBD2. The V gene's germline CDR1 is MNHEY and CDR2 SVGAGI. CDR3 length: 15 residues. The ends lost 6 bases at V and 2 bases at J; junction bases unmatched: 6. The CDR3: CASSRKAGAYNEQFF. In DNA, the CDR3 is TGTGCCAGCAGCCGGAAAGCGGGAGCCTACAATGAGCAGTTCTTC.

The chain uses TRBV6-5 and TRBJ2-5, with D tentatively TRBD2 (5 bases). Germline CDR1 and CDR2: MNHEY and SVGAGI. Trimming removed 8 bases at V and 9 bases at J, with 13 bases between. The CDR3 loop spans 11 amino acids. The CDR3 DNA is TGTGCCAGCGTAAGGCTCGGGGCCCAGTACTTC. Protein product: CASVRLGAQYF.

The V call is TRBV5-6, the J call TRBJ1-4, with 9 bases lining up with TRBD1. The CDR3 is 15 amino acids. Germline lookup yields CDR1 SGHDT and CDR2 YYEEEE. Trimming removed 4 bases from V and 4 bases from J; junction bases left unmatched: 5. CDR3 nucleotide sequence: TGTGCCAGCAGCGGACCGGGACAGGGTAATGAAAAACTGTTTTTT. Protein sequence: CASSGPGQGNEKLFF.

The chain uses TRBV2 and TRBJ1-1; tentatively, D is TRBD1 (6 bases). Between the trimmed V and J ends, which lost 4 bases and 4 bases, there was a span of 13 bases. The CDR3 covers 14 residues. Germline V gives CDR1 SNHLY, CDR2 FYNNEI. The CDR3 nucleotides read TGTGCCAGCAGTGGTGGGCTAGGGGGCACTGAAGCTTTCTTT. Its protein is CASSGGLGGTEAFF.

This chain joins TRBV7-2 and TRBJ2-1; 11 positions agree with TRBD1. CDR3 length: 15 residues. After removal of 3 bases from V and 7 bases from J, the junction contained 5 bases not matched to a gene. Germline V CDR1 and CDR2: SGHTA, FQGNSA. The CDR3 here is CASSFGTGGGNEQFF. The CDR3 nucleotides are TGTGCCAGCAGCTTCGGGACAGGGGGTGGGAATGAGCAGTTCTTC.

This chain connects TRBV10-1 to TRBJ1-1, with D possibly matching TRBD1 (5 bases). From germline, CDR1 is WNHNN and CDR2 SYGVQD (reference sequence). The length of the CDR3 is 14 residues. The V end lost 3 bases, the J end lost 5 bases, and 13 bases lay between the germline ends. The CDR3 protein is CASSEGAVGTEAFF. The CDR3 DNA is TGCGCCAGCAGTGAAGGGGCTGTGGGGACTGAAGCTTTCTTT.

The chain couples TRBV3-1 (or the pseudogene TRBV3-2) to TRBJ1-3; no clear D. The CDR3 is made up of 16 amino acids. V was shortened by 2 bases and J by 0 bases, with 11 bases between the two germline ends. Per the germline V gene, CDR1 is LGHDT and CDR2 is YNNKEL (reference sequence). The CDR3 DNA sequence: TGTGCCAGCAGCCAAATGGTCGGGTCCTCTGGAAACACCATATATTTT. Its protein is CASSQMVGSSGNTIYF.

This clone was seen once. This rearrangement joins TRBV6-5 to TRBJ2-3, with 9 bases fitting TRBD2. This CDR3 has 15 amino acids. Germline V CDR1 and CDR2: MNHEY, SVGAGI. The V segment lost 7 bases and the J segment 5 bases; nucleotides outside the gene matches: 10. The CDR3, as DNA: TGTGCCAGCACTCAAATGGCGGGGGGGCGAGATACGCAGTATTTT. This encodes CASTQMAGGRDTQYF.

The J gene is TRBJ2-7, the V gene TRBV18; TRBD2 matches at 9 bases. CDR3 length: 14 amino acids. Germline CDR1 is KGHSH and CDR2 is LQKENI. The V gene end was trimmed by 6 bases and the J gene end by 4 bases; junction bases not matched to a gene: 7. The CDR3 DNA sequence: TGTGCCAGCTCGGGGGGGACTAGCAGTTACGAGCAGTACTTC. Protein: CASSGGTSSYEQYF.

The chain carries TRBV5-1 and TRBJ1-1; D not certain. CDR1 is SGHRS, CDR2 YFSETQ, per germline. The CDR3 runs 13 residues. V lost 7 bases and J lost 0, with 10 bases in between. CDR3 in amino acids: CASAGTLNTEAFF. The CDR3 DNA sequence: TGCGCCAGCGCAGGAACTTTGAACACTGAAGCTTTCTTT. Complete variable domain (other parts from reference TRBV5-1 and TRBJ1-1): KAGVTQTPRYLIKTRGQQVTLSCSPISGHRSVSWYQQTPGQGLQFLFEYFSETQRNKGNFPGRFSGRQFSNSRSEMNVSTLELGDSALYLCASAGTLNTEAFFGQGTRLTVV.

The table lists this clone with a count of one. The V and J genes are TRBV27 and TRBJ1-1; 8 bases are a match to TRBD1. The CDR3 has 14 amino acids. Germline V CDR1 and CDR2: MNHEY, SMNVEV (reference sequence). Trimming took 6 bases from V and 5 from J; bases not matched to a gene: 8. The CDR3 region is CASRPQGAFTEAFF. Written as DNA, the CDR3 is TGTGCCAGCAGACCTCAGGGGGCTTTTACTGAAGCTTTCTTT.

The table lists this clone with a count of one. The J gene is TRBJ1-1, the V gene TRBV11-3; unclear D gene. The V end was cut by 0 bases, the J end by 5 bases, with 7 bases between. This CDR3 contains 13 residues. Germline CDR1 SGHNT, CDR2 YENEEA. Written as DNA, the CDR3 is TGTGCCAGCAGCTTAGATCTAGGTACTGAAGCTTTCTTT. This sequence encodes CASSLDLGTEAFF.

The chain employs TRBV7-9 and TRBJ1-6, with D uncertain. The CDR3 length is 13 residues. Germline CDR1 and CDR2: SEHNR and FQNEAQ (reference sequence). Between the trimmed V and J ends, which lost 1 base and 8 bases, there was a span of 6 bases. The CDR3 loop is CASSLDGDSPLHF. As DNA, the CDR3 is TGTGCCAGCAGCTTAGACGGGGATTCACCCCTCCACTTT.

V usage is TRBV30 and J usage is TRBJ2-7; TRBD2 matches 8 bases. Germline CDR1 is GTSNPN and CDR2 is SVGIG (reference sequence). This CDR3 has 14 amino acids. The V gene end was trimmed by 3 bases and the J gene end by 2 bases; junction bases not matched to a gene: 6. CDR3 residues: CAWSPRAGAYEQYF. The CDR3, as DNA: TGTGCCTGGAGCCCAAGAGCGGGGGCCTACGAGCAGTACTTC.

J is TRBJ1-2 and V is TRBV30; 11 bases align to TRBD1. There are 17 residues in the CDR3. The junction had 9 bases not matched to a gene; V was cut back by 1 base and J by 2 bases. CDR1 is GTSNPN and CDR2 is SVGIG in the germline V gene (reference sequence). The chain's CDR3 is CAWSGPGTGGRNYGYTF. DNA of the CDR3: TGTGCCTGGAGTGGGCCCGGGACAGGGGGAAGGAACTATGGCTACACCTTC.

This clone appeared once. V is TRBV9 and J is TRBJ1-6, with 7 bases matching TRBD1. With 4 bases clipped from V and 7 bases from J, the junction kept 5 bases outside the gene matches. This CDR3 has 14 amino acids. From germline, CDR1 is SGDLS and CDR2 YYNGEE. The CDR3 sequence: CASSYGQENSPLHF. The CDR3 nucleotides read TGTGCCAGCAGCTACGGACAGGAAAATTCACCCCTCCACTTT.

This clone was recorded a few times. The chain links TRBV5-1 to TRBJ2-7; D perhaps matches TRBD1 (5 bases). V was pared by 4 bases and J by 3 bases, with 11 bases between. This CDR3 contains 13 residues. Germline CDR1 is SGHRS and CDR2 is YFSETQ. The CDR3: CASSRGLYYEQYF. CDR3 nucleotides: TGCGCCAGCAGCAGGGGCCTTTACTACGAGCAGTACTTC.

The rearrangement links TRBV9 to TRBJ2-6; D call uncertain. Trimming removed 1 base at V and 0 bases at J, with 5 bases between. The germline gives CDR1 SGDLS, CDR2 YYNGEE. This CDR3 contains 15 residues. Here the CDR3 reads CASSVQASGANVLTF. CDR3 nucleotide sequence: TGTGCCAGCAGCGTACAAGCCTCTGGGGCCAACGTCCTGACTTTC.

The chain couples TRBV29-1 to TRBJ1-1; a weak D match, TRBD1 (5 bases). Trimming took 8 bases from V and 2 from J, leaving 12 bases between them. The length of the CDR3 is 12 residues. Germline V CDR1 and CDR2: SQVTM, ANQGSEA. The CDR3 loop is CSTAGGNTEAFF. In DNA, the CDR3 is TGCAGCACGGCGGGGGGTAACACTGAAGCTTTCTTT.

This chain uses TRBV5-4 with TRBJ2-7, with TRBD2 matching over 8 bases. CDR1 and CDR2 (germline): SGHNT, YYREEE (reference sequence). The CDR3 runs 14 residues. Trimming took 5 bases from V and 0 from J; bases not matched to a gene: 4. This CDR3 reads CASSVAGHSYEQYV. The CDR3 DNA reads TGTGCCAGCAGTGTAGCGGGGCACTCCTACGAGCAGTACGTC.

The chain links TRBV10-3 to TRBJ1-4, with TRBD1 matching 9 bases. Germline assignment: CDR1 ENHRY and CDR2 SYGVKD. V lost 3 bases, J lost 8 bases, and 4 bases stayed unmatched. The CDR3 has 14 amino acids. The CDR3 DNA follows: TGTGCCATCAGTGAAGGGACAGGGAGGGAAAAACTGTTTTTT. It codes for CAISEGTGREKLFF.

This chain links TRBV18 with TRBJ1-1, with 12 nucleotides matching TRBD1. V lost 0 bases to trimming and J lost 2 bases; unmatched junction nucleotides: 4. This CDR3 has 17 amino acids. Germline V CDR1 and CDR2: KGHSH, LQKENI. CDR3 coding DNA: TGTGCCAGCTCACCACCCGGGACAGGGGGCAGCAACACTGAAGCTTTCTTT. This translates into CASSPPGTGGSNTEAFF.

The rearrangement joins TRBV6-2 or TRBV6-3 to TRBJ2-7; D unclear. The V gene's germline CDR1 is MNHEY and CDR2 SVGEGT. Trimming shortened V by 2 bases and J by 4 bases, and 15 bases separated the two germline ends. CDR3 length: 15 amino acids. The CDR3 region has the DNA TGTGCCAGCAGTTACGGCCGGGTCTCCCTTTACGAGCAGTACTTC. It codes for CASSYGRVSLYEQYF.

The chain employs TRBV2 and TRBJ1-4; D unclear. Trimming took 7 bases from V and 8 from J, leaving 14 bases between them. Germline CDR1 reads SNHLY; CDR2 reads FYNNEI. The CDR3 is 13 amino acids. The DNA for the CDR3 is TGTGCCAGCACGAGGGAAATTGGCGAAAAACTGTTTTTT. Its translation is CASTREIGEKLFF.

This clone was seen only once. This chain links TRBV15 with TRBJ2-5; D ambiguous. This CDR3 has 15 residues. V was shortened by 0 bases and J by 1 base, with 9 bases between the two germline ends. Per germline, CDR1 LNHNV and CDR2 YYDKDF (reference sequence). CDR3 sequence reads: CATSRDLAGQETQYF. The CDR3 nucleotides read TGTGCCACCAGCAGAGATCTGGCAGGCCAAGAGACCCAGTACTTC.